The 11 T cell receptor beta chains presented below share a single source sample, sequenced in a study of neurological immune-mediated disorders (dated by TCRdb to the late 2010s). Receptors were amplified or captured by 5' RACE. TCRdb shows the sequencer as Illumina HiSeq 2500. TCRdb applied fastp at Q25 and MiXCR to the public reads, then kept only in-frame beta chains. Each entry merges the rows of one CDR3 protein and shows their most common DNA and genes. The sample table lists 95,000 or so distinct CDR3 sequences, around 3.4% of them with a count of one. The ten largest clones capture 5% to 7.5% of the sample. The sequencing sample was made of PBMCs. The receptors come from a woman aged 18-35 years with multiple sclerosis.

This clonotype occurred many times. J is TRBJ2-2 and V is TRBV7-2, with D possibly matching TRBD2 (5 bases). This CDR3 is 16 amino acids long. The germline CDR1 and CDR2 sequences are SGHTA and FQGNSA. The V end was cut by 5 bases, the J end by 4 bases, with 17 bases between. This CDR3 reads CASSPQVVRVTGELFF. The CDR3 nucleotides are TGTGCCAGCAGCCCCCAGGTGGTGAGGGTCACCGGGGAGCTGTTTTTT.

This clonotype was counted ten times or more. The chain links TRBV12-3 or TRBV12-4 to TRBJ2-3; D perhaps matches TRBD1 (5 bases). CDR3 length: 16 residues. V lost 5 bases to trimming and J lost 0 bases, with 15 bases between them. The CDR3 DNA reads TGTGCCAGCAGTCCGTACAGGATTGCTAGCACAGATACGCAGTATTTT. It specifies CASSPYRIASTDTQYF.

The rearrangement links TRBV21-1 to TRBJ2-1; TRBD2 is the table's D call, not checked against the DNA. TRBV21-1 is tagged as a pseudogene. The CDR3 loop spans 18 amino acids. CDR3 residues: CASKGLADELRSYNEQFF. CDR3 coding DNA: TGTGCCAGCAAGGGACTAGCGGACGAGCTTCGGTCCTACAATGAGCAGTTCTTC.

In its sample, this clonotype was seen many times. This chain uses TRBV7-9 with TRBJ2-2; 10 bases map to TRBD2. Germline V gene data show CDR1 as SEHNR and CDR2 as FQNEAQ (reference sequence). The CDR3 sequence is 19 residues long. J gave up 0 bases and V 4 bases, and 11 bases lay outside the gene matches. The CDR3 nucleotides are TGTGCCAGCAGCTCCCCCGCGACTAGCGGGCTCGCGAACACCGGGGAGCTGTTTTTT. As protein: CASSSPATSGLANTGELFF. The full variable domain, in which reference TRBV7-9 and TRBJ2-2 provide the parts outside the CDR3, is DTGVSQNPRHKITKRGQNVTFRCDPISEHNRLYWYRQTLGQGPEFLTYFQNEAQLEKSRLLSDRFSAERPKGSFSTLEIQRTEQGDSAMYLCASSSPATSGLANTGELFFGEGSRLTVL.

This clonotype has a count of ten or more. The chain couples TRBV7-2 to TRBJ2-1, with 7 bases that match TRBD2. Germline CDR1 is SGHTA and CDR2 is FQGNSA. The CDR3 totals 13 residues. Germline trimming cut 5 bases from V and 5 bases from J; bases unmatched to any gene: 3. The CDR3 nucleotides read TGTGCCAGCAGCCCCGGGACTAACAATGAGCAGTTCTTC. Amino acid sequence: CASSPGTNNEQFF.

This clonotype was recorded many times. V usage is TRBV20-1 and J usage is TRBJ2-7, with TRBD1 matching over 7 bases. CDR1 is DFQATT and CDR2 is SNEGSKA in the germline V gene (reference sequence). This CDR3 region has 13 residues. The trim removed 5 bases at V and 4 bases at J, leaving 8 bases unmatched. CDR3 sequence (DNA): TGCAGTGCTCAGACAGGGTCGGAGTACGAGCAGTACTTC. As protein: CSAQTGSEYEQYF.

This clonotype was seen a few times. The chain employs TRBV24-1 and TRBJ2-7, with D tentatively TRBD2 (5 bases). There are 11 residues in the CDR3. Looked up from germline, CDR1 is KGHDR and CDR2 is SFDVKD. V was cut by 12 bases and J by 2 bases, with 10 bases left in between. The CDR3 loop reads CARDRPYEQYF. The CDR3 coding sequence is TGTGCCCGGGATAGACCCTACGAGCAGTACTTC.

This clonotype showed up many times. This chain links TRBV20-1 with TRBJ2-3, with TRBD2 as a possible D gene (5 bases). V lost 1 base and J 1 base, leaving 9 bases between the germline ends. CDR1 is DFQATT and CDR2 is SNEGSKA in the germline V gene (reference sequence). The CDR3 is 14 amino acids. The CDR3 nucleotides read TGCAGTGCTAGAGGGCGGGTCGGCACAGATACGCAGTATTTT. This translates into CSARGRVGTDTQYF.

This clonotype was seen at least ten times. This chain connects TRBV5-1 to TRBJ1-2, with a tentative D call TRBD1 (5 bases). Germline V gives CDR1 SGHRS, CDR2 YFSETQ. The germline V and J ends were trimmed by 2 bases and 2 bases, with 16 bases remaining between them. This CDR3 is 16 amino acids long. The CDR3 protein is CASSFGGGRLNYGYTF. The CDR3 nucleotides are TGCGCCAGCAGCTTCGGCGGGGGGAGGCTAAACTATGGCTACACCTTC.

This clonotype was recorded many times. The chain links TRBV20-1 to TRBJ2-5; 9 nucleotides align to TRBD2. The CDR3 runs to 15 residues. CDR1 is DFQATT and CDR2 is SNEGSKA in the germline V gene (reference sequence). With 3 bases clipped from V and 2 bases from J, the junction kept 7 bases outside the gene matches. CDR3 DNA sequence: TGCAGTGCTAGCGCTAGCGGGATATTGCAAGAGACCCAGTACTTC. Protein: CSASASGILQETQYF.

This clonotype was seen repeatedly, ten times or more. The rearrangement joins TRBV5-1 to TRBJ1-6; 7 bases are a match to TRBD1. The CDR3 is 16 amino acids. V lost 0 bases to trimming and J lost 9 bases; unmatched junction nucleotides: 9. CDR1 SGHRS and CDR2 YFSETQ come from the germline V gene. The CDR3 coding sequence is TGCGCCAGCAGCTTGGCCGGGATAGGGGGCTTTTCACCCCTCCACTTT. Translating gives CASSLAGIGGFSPLHF.